This T cell receptor (beta chain) was retrieved from a study of cytomegalovirus exposure and HLA in healthy donors. Study-level results: TCR sequences were mostly rare, though some public TCRs occurred in many donors.

The primer mix had 60 Vbeta and 13 Jbeta primers. Produced via immunoSEQ multiplex PCR; TCRdb's table is partial and in-frame only. The sample has some 160,000 clones; around three quarters are singletons. Trimming removed 0 bases at V and 0 bases at J, with 8 bases between. The germline gives CDR1 PRHDT, CDR2 FYEKMQ (reference sequence). The CDR3 sequence is 15 residues long. With regard to this clone: Its antigen is currently unknown.

The chain links TRBV13 to TRBJ1-2; no clear D. Sequences were obtained from PBMCs. The sequence was collected from a man aged 35 to 55 in good health and CMV-seronegative. The CDR3 bases are TGTGCCAGCAGCTTAGGACCGATAGCTAACTATGGCTACACCTTC. This encodes CASSLGPIANYGYTF.